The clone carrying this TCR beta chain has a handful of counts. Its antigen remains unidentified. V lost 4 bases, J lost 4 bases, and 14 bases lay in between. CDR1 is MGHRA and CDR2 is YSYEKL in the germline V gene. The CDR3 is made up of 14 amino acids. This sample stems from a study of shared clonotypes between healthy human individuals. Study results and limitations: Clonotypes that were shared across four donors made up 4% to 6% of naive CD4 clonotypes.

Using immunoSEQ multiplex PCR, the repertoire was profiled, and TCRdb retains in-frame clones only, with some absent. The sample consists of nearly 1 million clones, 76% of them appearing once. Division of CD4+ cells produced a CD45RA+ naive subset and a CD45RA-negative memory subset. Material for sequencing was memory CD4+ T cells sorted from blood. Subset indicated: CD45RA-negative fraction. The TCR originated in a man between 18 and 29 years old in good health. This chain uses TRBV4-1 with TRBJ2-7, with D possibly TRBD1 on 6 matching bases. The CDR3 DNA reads TGCGCCAGCAGCCGATACGAACAGGGTTACGAGCAGTACTTC. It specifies CASSRYEQGYEQYF.